This is a list of T cell receptor beta chains from one sample in a study of blood T cell repertoires in COVID-19. Some clones are missing from TCRdb's copy, which holds only in-frame ones; the method was immunoSEQ multiplex PCR. This table holds about 89,000 clones, approximately 82% found once. The sequenced material came from peripheral blood. The source is a man in his 70s with acute or convalescent COVID-19. Each CDR3 is given with its conserved first and last residue. D genes are given only for firm matches. Expanded clones are given a class, and other clones once, few, many or no size at all.

abundance: -
v_gene: TRBV5-6
d_gene: -
j_gene: TRBJ1-2
CDR3nt: TGTGCCAGCAGCTTGCAGGGACTAACTCACGCAGATGGCTACACCTTC
CDR3aa: CASSLQGLTHADGYTF

abundance: -
v_gene: TRBV3-1/TRBV3-2
d_gene: TRBD1
j_gene: TRBJ1-4
CDR3nt: TGTGCCAGCGGCGAACAGGGGGCGAATGAAAAACTGTTTTTT
CDR3aa: CASGEQGANEKLFF

abundance: -
v_gene: TRBV5-1
d_gene: -
j_gene: TRBJ1-1
CDR3nt: TGCGCCAGCAGCTTAACGGGAGACACTGAAGCTTTCTTT
CDR3aa: CASSLTGDTEAFF

abundance: -
v_gene: TRBV9
d_gene: TRBD2
j_gene: TRBJ2-5
CDR3nt: TGTGCCAGCAGCGATTCCGCGGGGGGGCCTCAGACCCAGTACTTC
CDR3aa: CASSDSAGGPQTQYF

abundance: -
v_gene: TRBV18
d_gene: -
j_gene: TRBJ1-3
CDR3nt: TGTGCCAGCTCACCAATGGCAGACTCTGGAAACACCATATATTTT
CDR3aa: CASSPMADSGNTIYF

abundance: -
v_gene: TRBV30
d_gene: -
j_gene: TRBJ2-7
CDR3nt: TGTGCCTGGAGTGGACAGCCCCGGACCGAGCAGTACTTC
CDR3aa: CAWSGQPRTEQYF

abundance: -
v_gene: TRBV7-8
d_gene: -
j_gene: TRBJ1-1
CDR3nt: TGTGCCAGCAGCTTACAATTGAACACTGAAGCTTTCTTT
CDR3aa: CASSLQLNTEAFF

abundance: -
v_gene: TRBV5-1
d_gene: -
j_gene: TRBJ2-1
CDR3nt: TGCGCCAGCAGATGGGGGCCGGACAATGAGCAGTTCTTC
CDR3aa: CASRWGPDNEQFF

abundance: -
v_gene: TRBV6-2/TRBV6-3
d_gene: TRBD1
j_gene: TRBJ1-2
CDR3nt: TGTGCCAGCAGTGGGGACAGTCGTTTTGACACCTTC
CDR3aa: CASSGDSRFDTF

abundance: few
v_gene: TRBV6-5
d_gene: -
j_gene: TRBJ2-5
CDR3nt: TGTGCCAGCAGAAACAGCCTAGGGGGGACCCAGTACTTC
CDR3aa: CASRNSLGGTQYF

abundance: few
v_gene: TRBV12-3/TRBV12-4
d_gene: -
j_gene: TRBJ1-1
CDR3nt: TGTGCCAGCAGTTTGCTACTCGCCACTGAAGCTTTCTTT
CDR3aa: CASSLLLATEAFF

abundance: -
v_gene: TRBV4-1
d_gene: TRBD1
j_gene: TRBJ1-3
CDR3nt: TGCGCCAGCAGCCAAGTTGCAGGGGGCTTTGGAAACACCATATATTTT
CDR3aa: CASSQVAGGFGNTIYF

abundance: once
v_gene: TRBV7-6
d_gene: -
j_gene: TRBJ2-7
CDR3nt: TGTGCCAGCAGCTTTGGAGGTAATCGGGACGAGCAGTACTTC
CDR3aa: CASSFGGNRDEQYF

abundance: few
v_gene: TRBV9
d_gene: -
j_gene: TRBJ1-2
CDR3nt: TGTGCCAGCAGCGGAGAAGGGGATGGCTACACCTTC
CDR3aa: CASSGEGDGYTF

abundance: -
v_gene: TRBV27
d_gene: -
j_gene: TRBJ1-5
CDR3nt: TGTGCCAGCAAAACCTCAGGGGTGGGACAGCCCCAGCATTTT
CDR3aa: CASKTSGVGQPQHF

abundance: -
v_gene: TRBV24-1
d_gene: -
j_gene: TRBJ2-1
CDR3nt: TGTGCCACCAGTGATACCCTCGGGGTGACCTCCTACAATGAGCAGTTCTTC
CDR3aa: CATSDTLGVTSYNEQFF

abundance: -
v_gene: TRBV11-1
d_gene: -
j_gene: TRBJ1-2
CDR3nt: TGTGCCAGCAGCCCAGGCCAGGTTCGAACTGACTATGGCTACACCTTC
CDR3aa: CASSPGQVRTDYGYTF

abundance: -
v_gene: TRBV19
d_gene: TRBD1
j_gene: TRBJ1-3
CDR3nt: TGTGCCAGCAGACAGGGGACGTCCTCTGGAAACACCATATATTTT
CDR3aa: CASRQGTSSGNTIYF

abundance: -
v_gene: TRBV27
d_gene: -
j_gene: TRBJ1-2
CDR3nt: TGTGCCAGCAGTTTATCGCGATCTAACTATGGCTACACCTTC
CDR3aa: CASSLSRSNYGYTF

abundance: -
v_gene: TRBV27
d_gene: TRBD2
j_gene: TRBJ2-7
CDR3nt: TGTGCCAGCAGTTCATGGGGCGGGGGGGGCTCCTACGAGCAGTACTTC
CDR3aa: CASSSWGGGGSYEQYF

abundance: -
v_gene: TRBV9
d_gene: -
j_gene: TRBJ2-2
CDR3nt: TGTGCCAGCAGCGAAGTCGGGACTGTGTACCCCGGGGAGCTGTTTTTT
CDR3aa: CASSEVGTVYPGELFF

abundance: -
v_gene: TRBV19
d_gene: -
j_gene: TRBJ1-1
CDR3nt: TGTGCCAGTAAAGTTGCAGGGAACACTGAAGCTTTCTTT
CDR3aa: CASKVAGNTEAFF

abundance: -
v_gene: TRBV12-3/TRBV12-4
d_gene: -
j_gene: TRBJ1-1
CDR3nt: TGTGCCAGCAGTTTTGACAGGCAGACTGAAGCTTTCTTT
CDR3aa: CASSFDRQTEAFF

abundance: -
v_gene: TRBV5-1
d_gene: -
j_gene: TRBJ2-3
CDR3nt: TGCGCCAGCAAAATGGAGGCAGATACGCAGTATTTT
CDR3aa: CASKMEADTQYF

abundance: -
v_gene: TRBV27
d_gene: TRBD2
j_gene: TRBJ2-1
CDR3nt: TGTGCCAGCAGTTCGGGACTACTGTACAATGAGCAGTTCTTC
CDR3aa: CASSSGLLYNEQFF

abundance: -
v_gene: TRBV6-2/TRBV6-3
d_gene: TRBD1
j_gene: TRBJ1-4
CDR3nt: TGTGCCAGCAGTTACTCGGCACCCTACAGGGGTGGGGAAAAACTGTTTTTT
CDR3aa: CASSYSAPYRGGEKLFF

abundance: -
v_gene: TRBV5-4
d_gene: -
j_gene: TRBJ2-5
CDR3nt: TGTGCCAGCACCTTCGGGACTGGGCCGGGGACCCAGTACTTC
CDR3aa: CASTFGTGPGTQYF

abundance: once
v_gene: TRBV18
d_gene: -
j_gene: TRBJ1-2
CDR3nt: TGTGCCAGCTCACTGTACAGTGCTGAGGGTGGCTACACCTTC
CDR3aa: CASSLYSAEGGYTF

abundance: -
v_gene: TRBV4-1
d_gene: -
j_gene: TRBJ2-3
CDR3nt: TGCGCCAGCAGCATACCGGCGGAGTACACAGATACGCAGTATTTT
CDR3aa: CASSIPAEYTDTQYF

abundance: -
v_gene: TRBV3-1/TRBV3-2
d_gene: -
j_gene: TRBJ1-6
CDR3nt: TGTGCCAGCAGCCAAGATCGGGACATTAATTCACCCCTCCACTTT
CDR3aa: CASSQDRDINSPLHF

abundance: -
v_gene: TRBV14
d_gene: TRBD1
j_gene: TRBJ1-6
CDR3nt: TGTGCCAGCAGCCGCCTGACAGGGAGTAATTCACCCCTCCACTTT
CDR3aa: CASSRLTGSNSPLHF

abundance: -
v_gene: TRBV7-2
d_gene: -
j_gene: TRBJ1-4
CDR3nt: TGTGCCAGCAGCTCACGACAGCCACCTAATGAAAAACTGTTTTTT
CDR3aa: CASSSRQPPNEKLFF

abundance: -
v_gene: TRBV2
d_gene: -
j_gene: TRBJ2-7
CDR3nt: TGTGCCAGCAGCGGACAGTCCTACGAGCAGTACTTC
CDR3aa: CASSGQSYEQYF

abundance: -
v_gene: TRBV5-5
d_gene: TRBD1
j_gene: TRBJ1-2
CDR3nt: TGTGCCAGCAGCTTGACCAGGGGGCAGACGGGGTATGGCTGCACCTTC
CDR3aa: CASSLTRGQTGYGCTF

abundance: -
v_gene: TRBV11-2
d_gene: -
j_gene: TRBJ1-3
CDR3nt: TGTGCCAGCAGCTCCGACAGGAACACCATATATTTT
CDR3aa: CASSSDRNTIYF

abundance: -
v_gene: TRBV28
d_gene: TRBD1
j_gene: TRBJ1-1
CDR3nt: TGTGCCAGCAGCCCGGACAGGGTCACTGAAGCTTTCTTT
CDR3aa: CASSPDRVTEAFF

abundance: -
v_gene: TRBV3-1/TRBV3-2
d_gene: -
j_gene: TRBJ2-5
CDR3nt: TGTGCCAGCAGCCCATGGCGGGGGCCAAAACAAGAGACCCAGTACTTC
CDR3aa: CASSPWRGPKQETQYF

abundance: -
v_gene: TRBV28
d_gene: -
j_gene: TRBJ1-2
CDR3nt: TGTGCCAGCAGTTTTCCTAGGGGGATTGACTATGGCTACACCTTC
CDR3aa: CASSFPRGIDYGYTF

abundance: -
v_gene: TRBV5-1
d_gene: -
j_gene: TRBJ1-1
CDR3nt: TGCGCCAGCAGCTTCCAGGGTGGTAGGGCTTTCTTT
CDR3aa: CASSFQGGRAFF

abundance: few
v_gene: TRBV7-3
d_gene: -
j_gene: TRBJ1-5
CDR3nt: TGTGCCAGCAGCTTAACCGGCGGAACCAATCAGCCCCAGCATTTT
CDR3aa: CASSLTGGTNQPQHF